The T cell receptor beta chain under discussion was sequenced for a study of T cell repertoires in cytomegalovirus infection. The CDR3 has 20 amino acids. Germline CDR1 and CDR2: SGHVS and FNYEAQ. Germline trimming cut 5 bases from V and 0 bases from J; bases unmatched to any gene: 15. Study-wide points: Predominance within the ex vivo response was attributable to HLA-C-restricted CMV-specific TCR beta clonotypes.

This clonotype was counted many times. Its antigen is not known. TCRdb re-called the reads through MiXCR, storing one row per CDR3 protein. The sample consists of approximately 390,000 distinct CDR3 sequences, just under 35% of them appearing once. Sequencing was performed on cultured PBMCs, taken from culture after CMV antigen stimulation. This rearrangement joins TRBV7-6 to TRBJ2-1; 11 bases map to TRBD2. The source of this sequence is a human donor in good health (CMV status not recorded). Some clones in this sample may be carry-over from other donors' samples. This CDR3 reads CASSPRLAGLGASSYNEQFF. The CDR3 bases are TGTGCCAGCAGCCCGCGACTAGCGGGATTAGGCGCTAGCTCCTACAATGAGCAGTTCTTC. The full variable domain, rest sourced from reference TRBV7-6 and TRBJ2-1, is GAGVSQSPRYKVTKRGQDVALRCDPISGHVSLYWYRQALGQGPEFLTYFNYEAQQDKSGLPNDRFSAERPEGSISTLTIQRTEQRDSAMYRCASSPRLAGLGASSYNEQFFGPGTRLTVL.